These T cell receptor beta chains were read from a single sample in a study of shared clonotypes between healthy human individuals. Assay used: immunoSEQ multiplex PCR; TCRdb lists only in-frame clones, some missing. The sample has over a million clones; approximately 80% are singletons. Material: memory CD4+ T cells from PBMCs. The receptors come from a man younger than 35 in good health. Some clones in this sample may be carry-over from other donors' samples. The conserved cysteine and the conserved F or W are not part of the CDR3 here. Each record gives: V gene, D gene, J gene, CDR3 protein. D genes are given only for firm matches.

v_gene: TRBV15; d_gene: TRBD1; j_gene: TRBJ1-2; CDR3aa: ATSRNRGPNYGYT
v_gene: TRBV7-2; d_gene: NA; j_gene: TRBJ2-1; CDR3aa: ASSTGTLTYSEQF
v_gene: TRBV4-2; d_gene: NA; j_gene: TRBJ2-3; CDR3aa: ASSRTIQGTDTQY
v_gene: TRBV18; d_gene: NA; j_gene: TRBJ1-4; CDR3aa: ASSPGGDEKLF
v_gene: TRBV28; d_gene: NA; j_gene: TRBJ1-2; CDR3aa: ASSFGGDFYGYT
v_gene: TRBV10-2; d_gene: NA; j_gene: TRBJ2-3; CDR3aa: ASSAGQSGTDTQY
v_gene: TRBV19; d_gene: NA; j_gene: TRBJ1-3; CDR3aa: ASSLREGGLATSGNTIY
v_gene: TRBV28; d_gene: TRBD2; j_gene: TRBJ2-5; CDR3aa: ASSATGTSGIVQETQY
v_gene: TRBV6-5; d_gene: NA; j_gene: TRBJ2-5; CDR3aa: ASSALGEGETQY
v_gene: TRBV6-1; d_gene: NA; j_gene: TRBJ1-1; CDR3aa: ASSDPLKRRVGNTEAF
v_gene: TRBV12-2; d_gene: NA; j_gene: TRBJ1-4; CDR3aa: ASRSHPDTFISTNEKLF
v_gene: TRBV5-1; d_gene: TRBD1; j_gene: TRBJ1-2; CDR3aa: ASSRTLQGSRGYT
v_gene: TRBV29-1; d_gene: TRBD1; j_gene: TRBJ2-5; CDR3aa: SGYRGEETQY
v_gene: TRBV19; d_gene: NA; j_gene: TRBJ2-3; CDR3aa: ASSSTSSPDTQY
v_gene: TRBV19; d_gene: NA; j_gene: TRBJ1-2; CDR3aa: ASSNNQGSFGYT
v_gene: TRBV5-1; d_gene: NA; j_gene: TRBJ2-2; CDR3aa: ASSFQGSGELF
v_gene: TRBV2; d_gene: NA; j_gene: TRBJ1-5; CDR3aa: ASSERQGHQPQH
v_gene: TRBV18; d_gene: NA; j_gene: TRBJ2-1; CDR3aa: ASSSPGRWGHEQF
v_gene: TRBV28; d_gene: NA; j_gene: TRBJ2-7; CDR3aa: ASSFQGWDEQY
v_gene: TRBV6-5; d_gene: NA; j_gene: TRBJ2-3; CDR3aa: ASRTGTATDTQY
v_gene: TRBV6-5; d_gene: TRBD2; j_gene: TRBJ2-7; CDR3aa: ASSYGTSVHEQY
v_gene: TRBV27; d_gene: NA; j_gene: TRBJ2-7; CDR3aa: ASSLSGRTRSYEQY
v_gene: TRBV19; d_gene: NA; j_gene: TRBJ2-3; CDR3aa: ASSTRGRQGTDTQY
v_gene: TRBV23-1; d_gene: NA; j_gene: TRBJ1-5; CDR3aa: ASSRGTSNQPQH
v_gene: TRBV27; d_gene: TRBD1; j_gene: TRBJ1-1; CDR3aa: ASRPGQGRGGMNTEAF
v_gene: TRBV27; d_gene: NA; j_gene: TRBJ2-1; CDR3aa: ASSSQPGREQF
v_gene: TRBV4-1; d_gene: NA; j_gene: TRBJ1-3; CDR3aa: ASSHPTVVGSRNTIY
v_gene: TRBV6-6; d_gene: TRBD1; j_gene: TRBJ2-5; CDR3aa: ASKRDSQETQY
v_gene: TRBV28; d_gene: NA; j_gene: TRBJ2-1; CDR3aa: ASSRGPEQF
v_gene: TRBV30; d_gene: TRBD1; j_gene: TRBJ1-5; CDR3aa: AWSGQGAGPQH
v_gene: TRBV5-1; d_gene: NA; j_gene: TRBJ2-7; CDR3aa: ASSWDISYEQY
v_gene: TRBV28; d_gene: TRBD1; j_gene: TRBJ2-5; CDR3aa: ASSWPSGQGSGETQY
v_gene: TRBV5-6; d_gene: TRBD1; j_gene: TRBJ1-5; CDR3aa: ASSLSDRGQPQH
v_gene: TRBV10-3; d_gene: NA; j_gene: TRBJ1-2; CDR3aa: AISELGGYT
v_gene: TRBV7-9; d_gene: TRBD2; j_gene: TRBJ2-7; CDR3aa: ASSLAYTSGSYEQY
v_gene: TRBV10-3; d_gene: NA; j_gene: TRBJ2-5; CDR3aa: AISGTAQETQY
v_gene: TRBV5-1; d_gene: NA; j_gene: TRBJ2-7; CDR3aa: ASGKGGSYEQY